This T cell receptor (beta chain) is from a study of blood T cell repertoires in COVID-19. Across the study: The samples span acute and convalescent COVID-19 from the United States, Italy and Spain.

Original methodology: How many nucleated cells were present was estimated from reference gene primer amplification. The repertoire was sequenced with immunoSEQ multiplex PCR; TCRdb's copy has only in-frame clones and lacks some. V and J calls and clone size are copied from that table; D and trimming were computed from the DNA. The data show approximately 67,000 clones, about 83% seen once. V shed 6 bases and J shed 7 bases, with 7 bases lying between them. CDR3 length: 12 residues. The germline CDR1 and CDR2 sequences are PRHDT and FYEKMQ (reference sequence). The J gene is TRBJ1-6, the V gene TRBV13; D not resolved. This sequence was found in a woman of 80 years or more with acute or convalescent COVID-19. Sequenced input: peripheral blood. CDR3 loop: CASSRGNSPLHF. CDR3 nucleotides: TGTGCCAGCAGTAGAGGGAATTCACCCCTCCACTTT.